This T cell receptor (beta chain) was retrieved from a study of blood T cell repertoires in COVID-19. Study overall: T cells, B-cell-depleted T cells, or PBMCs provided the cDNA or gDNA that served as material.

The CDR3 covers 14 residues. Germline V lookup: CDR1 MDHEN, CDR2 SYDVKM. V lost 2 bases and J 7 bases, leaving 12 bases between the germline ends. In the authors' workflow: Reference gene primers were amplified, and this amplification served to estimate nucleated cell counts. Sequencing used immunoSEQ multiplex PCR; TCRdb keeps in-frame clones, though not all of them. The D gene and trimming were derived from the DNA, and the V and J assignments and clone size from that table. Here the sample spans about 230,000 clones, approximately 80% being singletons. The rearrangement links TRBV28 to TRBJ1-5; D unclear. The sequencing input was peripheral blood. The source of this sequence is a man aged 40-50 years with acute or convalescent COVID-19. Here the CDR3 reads CASSLGRVRQPQHF. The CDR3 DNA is TGTGCCAGCAGTTTAGGCCGGGTCCGACAGCCCCAGCATTTT.